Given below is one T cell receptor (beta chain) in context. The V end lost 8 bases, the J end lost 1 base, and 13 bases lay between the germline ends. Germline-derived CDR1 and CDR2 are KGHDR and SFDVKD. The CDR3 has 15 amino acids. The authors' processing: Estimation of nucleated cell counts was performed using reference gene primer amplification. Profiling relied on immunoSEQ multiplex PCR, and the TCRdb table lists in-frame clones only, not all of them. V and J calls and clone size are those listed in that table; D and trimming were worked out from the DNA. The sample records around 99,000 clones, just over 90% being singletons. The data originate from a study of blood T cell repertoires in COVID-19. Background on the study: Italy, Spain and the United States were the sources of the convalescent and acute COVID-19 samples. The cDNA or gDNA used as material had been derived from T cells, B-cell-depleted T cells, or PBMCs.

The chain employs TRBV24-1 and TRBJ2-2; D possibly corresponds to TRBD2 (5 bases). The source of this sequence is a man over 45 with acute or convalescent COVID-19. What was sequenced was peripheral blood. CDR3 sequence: CATKRGPKNTGELFF. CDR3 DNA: TGTGCCACCAAACGAGGGCCAAAGAACACCGGGGAGCTGTTTTTT.